This TCR beta chain is drawn from a study of shared clonotypes between healthy human individuals. Study summary: Per-donor plates numbered three CD4 naive, three CD4 memory, two CD8 naive and one CD8 memory. General study results and limits: Relative to memory subsets, naive subsets generally showed larger estimated richness.

Execution of the assay was at deep level. Produced via immunoSEQ multiplex PCR; TCRdb's table is partial and in-frame only. The sample carries 550,000 to 850,000 clones, over 65% recorded once. V was clipped by 4 bases and J by 0 bases; unmatched bases: 19. Germline CDR1 SGHRS, CDR2 YFSETQ. CDR3 length: 19 amino acids. In regard to this clone: The antigen remains undetermined.

The gene calls are TRBV5-1 and TRBJ2-7; 7 nucleotides match TRBD1. Sequences were obtained from memory CD4+ T cells sorted from blood. Subset meaning: CD45RA-negative fraction. The TCR originated in a woman aged 25 to 39 in good health. The CDR3 DNA follows: TGCGCCAGCAGCCTACTAACAGGGGCCCAATCCGCTAGCTCCTACGAGCAGTACTTC. It yields the protein CASSLLTGAQSASSYEQYF.